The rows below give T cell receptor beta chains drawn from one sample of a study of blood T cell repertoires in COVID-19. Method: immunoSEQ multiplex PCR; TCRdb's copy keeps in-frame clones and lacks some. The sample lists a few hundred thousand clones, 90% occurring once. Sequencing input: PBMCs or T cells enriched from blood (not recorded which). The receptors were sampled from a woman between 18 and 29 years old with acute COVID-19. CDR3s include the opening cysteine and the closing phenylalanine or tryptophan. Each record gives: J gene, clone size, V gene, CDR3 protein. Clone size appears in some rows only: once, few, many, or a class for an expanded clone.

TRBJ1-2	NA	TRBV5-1	CASTQGYGYTF
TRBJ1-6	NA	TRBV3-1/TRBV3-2	CASSQRYNSPLHF
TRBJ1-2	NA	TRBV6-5	CASSYSDSSYGYTF
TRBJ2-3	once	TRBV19	CASSIYLGSTDTQYF
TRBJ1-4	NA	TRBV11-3	CASSLVDEKLFF
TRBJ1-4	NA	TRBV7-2	CASSLQGDNEKLFF
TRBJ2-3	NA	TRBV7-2	CASSSKGNRGLEDTQYF
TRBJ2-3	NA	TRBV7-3	CASSFSGTGTDTQYF
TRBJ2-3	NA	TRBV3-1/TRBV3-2	CASSQVSYTDTQYF
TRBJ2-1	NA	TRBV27	CASFTGAHNEQFF
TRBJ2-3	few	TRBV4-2	CASSQETSGTGDTQYF
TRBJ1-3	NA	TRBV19	CASNSGSSGSGNTIYF
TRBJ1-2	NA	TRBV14	CASSPSGTGTNYGYTF
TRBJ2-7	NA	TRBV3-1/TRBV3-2	CASSQDEVRGREQYF
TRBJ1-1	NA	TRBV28	CASSLSQSATEAFF
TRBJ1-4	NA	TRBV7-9	CASSFPQGAGEKLFF
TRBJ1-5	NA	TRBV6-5	CASVPITGRGQPQHF
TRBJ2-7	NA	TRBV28	CASNFRDRAVEQYF
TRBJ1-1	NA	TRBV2	CASSPGQARMNTEAFF
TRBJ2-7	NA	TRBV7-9	CASSLTGETYEQYF
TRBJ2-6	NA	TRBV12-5	CASGLVRGTGSGANVLTF
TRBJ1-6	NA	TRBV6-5	CASSYRGQYNSPLHF
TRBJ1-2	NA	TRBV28	CASSSRRQGNYGYTF
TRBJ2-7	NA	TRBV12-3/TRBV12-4	CASSYRGGYEQYF
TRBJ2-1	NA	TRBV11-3	CASSPGGSEQFF
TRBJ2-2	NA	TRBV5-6	CASSLQGTTGELFF
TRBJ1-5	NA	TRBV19	CASNEQSRGNQPQHF
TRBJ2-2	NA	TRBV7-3	CASSPRSGEPRELFF
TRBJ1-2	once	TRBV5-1	CASSPGQSDGYTF
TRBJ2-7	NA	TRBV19	CASSATSATYEQYF
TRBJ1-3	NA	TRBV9	CASSDPDWISGNTIYF
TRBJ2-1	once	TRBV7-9	CASSLASVTSGYSYNEQFF
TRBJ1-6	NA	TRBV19	CASSPRVDSSPLHF
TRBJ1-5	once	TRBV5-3	CARSLHSAEAQPQHF
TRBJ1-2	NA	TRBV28	CASSLNYGYTF
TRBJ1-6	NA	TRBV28	CASSFSSGTGGAGNSPLHF
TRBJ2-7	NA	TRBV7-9	CASSLAGQMYEQYF
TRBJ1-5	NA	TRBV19	CASRPLGGLKHF
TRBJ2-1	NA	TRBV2	CASSYPGQGLAVYNEQFF
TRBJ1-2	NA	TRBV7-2	CASSLEWSGERGGYTF
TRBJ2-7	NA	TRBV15	CATSRGAGTSEQYF
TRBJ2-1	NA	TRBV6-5	CASSTGGFFEQFF
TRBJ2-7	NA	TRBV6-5	CASSRTWAYEQYF
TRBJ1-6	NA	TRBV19	CASRWGRQGDLNSPLHF
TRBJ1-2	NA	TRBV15	CATSRGQGANYGYTF
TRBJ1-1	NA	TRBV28	CASSPLGGNTEAFF
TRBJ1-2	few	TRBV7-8	CASSPYVIPTGAAYYGYTF
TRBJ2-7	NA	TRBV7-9	CASSLRGSPNSYEQYF
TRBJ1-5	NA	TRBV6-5	CASSPASQAQHF
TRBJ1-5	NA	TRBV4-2	CASSQETGTGHSQPQHF
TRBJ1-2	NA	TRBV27	CASSSLGGISDYGYTF
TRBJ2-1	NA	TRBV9	CASSVGDSGPYEQFF